The clone carrying this TCR beta chain was seen once. Antigen specificity is unknown. CDR3 size: 13 residues. The germline CDR1 and CDR2 sequences are SGHRS and YFSETQ. The V gene lost 4 bases and the J gene lost 8 bases, with 13 bases spanning the gap. These data originate in a study of cytomegalovirus exposure and HLA in healthy donors. Whole-study results and caveats: Researchers counted roughly 160 TCR beta chains as cytomegalovirus-associated. In vitro assays verified that a few CMV-associated chains recognized CMV antigens specifically. Accounts indicate the classifier identified cytomegalovirus status with strong specificity and sensitivity.

TCRdb keeps only in-frame clones here, not all; method: immunoSEQ multiplex PCR. The sample yields 150,000 to 200,000 clones, about nine tenths seen once. The rearrangement joins TRBV5-1 to TRBJ2-1; D not certain. The TCR sequence derives from a man aged 25 to 45 in good health and CMV-seropositive. Sequenced sample: PBMCs. CDR3 residues: CASSPTLEDEQFF. The DNA of the CDR3 is TGCGCCAGCAGCCCGACCCTCGAGGATGAGCAGTTCTTC.